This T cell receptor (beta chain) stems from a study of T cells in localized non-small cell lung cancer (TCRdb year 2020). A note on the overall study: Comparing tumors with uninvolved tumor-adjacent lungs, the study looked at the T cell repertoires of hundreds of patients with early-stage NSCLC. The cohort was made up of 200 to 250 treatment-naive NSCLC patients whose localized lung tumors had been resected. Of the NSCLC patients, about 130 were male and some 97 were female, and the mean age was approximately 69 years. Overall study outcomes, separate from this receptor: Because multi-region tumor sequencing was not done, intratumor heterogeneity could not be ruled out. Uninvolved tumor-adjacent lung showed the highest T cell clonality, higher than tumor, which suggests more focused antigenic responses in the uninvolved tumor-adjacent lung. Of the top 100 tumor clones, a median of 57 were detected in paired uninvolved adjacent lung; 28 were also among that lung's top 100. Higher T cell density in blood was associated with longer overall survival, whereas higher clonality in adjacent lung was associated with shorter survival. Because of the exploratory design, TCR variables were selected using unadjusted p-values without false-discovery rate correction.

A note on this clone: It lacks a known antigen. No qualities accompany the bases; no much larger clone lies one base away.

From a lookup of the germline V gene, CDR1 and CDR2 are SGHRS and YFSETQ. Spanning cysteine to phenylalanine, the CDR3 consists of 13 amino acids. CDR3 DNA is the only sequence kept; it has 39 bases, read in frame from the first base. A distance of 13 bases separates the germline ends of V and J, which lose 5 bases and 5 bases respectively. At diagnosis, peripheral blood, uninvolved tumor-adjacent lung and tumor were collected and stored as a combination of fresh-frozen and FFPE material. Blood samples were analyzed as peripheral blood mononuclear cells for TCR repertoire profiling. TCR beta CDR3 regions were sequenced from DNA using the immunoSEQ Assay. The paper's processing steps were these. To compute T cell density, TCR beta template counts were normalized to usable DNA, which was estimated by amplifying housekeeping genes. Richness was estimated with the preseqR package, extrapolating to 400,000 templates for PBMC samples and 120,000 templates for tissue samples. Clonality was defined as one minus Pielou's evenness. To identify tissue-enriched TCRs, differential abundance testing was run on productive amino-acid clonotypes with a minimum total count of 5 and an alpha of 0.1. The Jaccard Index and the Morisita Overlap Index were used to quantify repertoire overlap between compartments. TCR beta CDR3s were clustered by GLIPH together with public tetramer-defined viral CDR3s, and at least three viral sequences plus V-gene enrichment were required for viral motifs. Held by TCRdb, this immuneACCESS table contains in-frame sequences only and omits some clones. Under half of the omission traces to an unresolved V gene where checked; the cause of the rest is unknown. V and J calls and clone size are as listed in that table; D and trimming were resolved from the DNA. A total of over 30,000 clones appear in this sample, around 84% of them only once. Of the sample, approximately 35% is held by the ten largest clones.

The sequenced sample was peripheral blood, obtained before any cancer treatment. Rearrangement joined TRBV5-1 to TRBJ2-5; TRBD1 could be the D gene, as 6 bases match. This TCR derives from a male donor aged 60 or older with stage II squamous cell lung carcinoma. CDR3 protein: CASRSGDGETQYF. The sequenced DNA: TGCGCCAGCAGGTCAGGGGACGGGGAGACCCAGTACTTC.